This T cell receptor beta chain was profiled in a study of Graves' ophthalmopathy and Graves' hyperthyroidism. V was pared by 8 bases and J by 8 bases, with 18 bases between. CDR1 and CDR2 from the germline V gene are SNHLY and FYNNEI. The CDR3 totals 14 residues. The sample holds a few counts of this clonotype. The sequenced template was RNA, covering the TCR beta CDR3 region. After a first-round RT-PCR with HTBI primers, a second-round multiplex PCR was run. TCRdb re-called the multiplex PCR reads with MiXCR, one entry per CDR3 protein. This sample has a few hundred thousand distinct CDR3 sequences, with around 20% found just once. It was on clinical symptoms, serum thyroxine, TRAb, thyroid ultrasound and orbital computed tomography that diagnosis relied.

V and J are TRBV2 and TRBJ2-2; D may correspond to TRBD1 or TRBD2 (6 bases each). This receptor was obtained from a woman aged 18-35 years with stable Graves' hyperthyroidism. Source material: peripheral blood. CDR3 residues: CASLGGAGGGELFF. DNA of the CDR3: TGTGCCAGCTTGGGGGGCGCTGGCGGTGGGGAGCTGTTTTTT.